The 25 T cell receptor beta chains below were found in one sample sequenced in a study of identical twins. TCRdb redid the calling of the 5' RACE reads with MiXCR, one entry per CDR3 protein. Among about 730,000 distinct CDR3 sequences listed, about 20% were seen once. The sample was also reused in another study, on T cells expressing NK-cell markers.

Sequencing was done on a sample of PBMCs. The receptors come from a woman under 30 in good health.

This clonotype was detected only a few times. At one end, the junction sequence differs from germline, possibly due to a read error. The V and J genes are TRBV3-1 and TRBJ2-1, with 11 bases fitting TRBD2. Per germline, CDR1 LGHDT and CDR2 YNNKEL (reference sequence). The CDR3 consists of 17 residues. DNA of the CDR3: TGTGCCTGCAGCAAGCAGGTAGCGGGGGGGCCTGGTAGTGAGCAGTTCTTC. Translated: CACSKQVAGGPGSEQFF.

The chain has TRBV3-1 and TRBJ2-3; 9 bases match TRBD2. The CDR3 is 16 residues long. V dropped 3 bases and J dropped 3; count of bases not matched to a gene: 7. CDR1 is LGHDT and CDR2 is YNNKEL in the germline V gene (reference sequence). The CDR3 nucleotides are TGTGCCAGCAGCCACCGACTAGCGGACTTGACAGATACGCAGTATTTT. This codes for CASSHRLADLTDTQYF.

The chain employs TRBV6-1 and TRBJ2-7, with 12 bases that match TRBD2. CDR1 and CDR2 from the germline V gene are MNHNS and SASEGT. The CDR3 sequence is 13 residues long. Unmatched junction bases numbered 3, after V lost 5 bases and J lost 7 bases. The CDR3: CASSTGLAGEQYF. CDR3 bases: TGTGCCAGCAGTACGGGACTAGCGGGTGAGCAGTACTTC.

Many counts were recorded for this clonotype. This chain links TRBV10-3 with TRBJ1-2; 8 nucleotides match TRBD1. The germline V gene has CDR1 ENHRY and CDR2 SYGVKD. The V and J ends lost 5 bases and 0 bases, in that order; junction bases with no gene match: 8. This CDR3 comprises 16 residues. The CDR3 loop reads CAISTGTGPANYGYTF. DNA of the CDR3: TGTGCCATCAGTACCGGGACAGGACCAGCTAACTATGGCTACACCTTC.

In this sample, this clonotype turned up a few times. CDR3 region: CSVEDGTYEQYF. CDR3 nucleotides: TGCAGCGTTGAGGACGGAACCTACGAGCAGTACTTC. The chain combines TRBV29-1 with TRBJ2-7; D gene uncertain. V was trimmed by 3 bases and J by 2 bases, leaving 8 bases between them. Germline lookup yields CDR1 SQVTM and CDR2 ANQGSEA. The length of the CDR3 is 12 residues.

This sequence joins TRBV12-3 or TRBV12-4 and TRBJ2-2, with D unclear. The CDR3 loop spans 14 amino acids. V was cut by 2 bases and J by 9 bases, with 13 bases left in between. In nucleotides, the CDR3 is TGTGCCAGCAGTTTACCAGACGGCAGCCGGGAGCTGTTTTTT. Protein: CASSLPDGSRELFF.

The J gene is TRBJ1-2, the V gene TRBV19, with D uncertain. There are 15 residues in the CDR3. Germline lookup yields CDR1 LNHDA and CDR2 SQIVND (reference sequence). V gave up 4 bases and J gave up 0 bases, with 12 bases separating them. The CDR3 DNA is TGTGCCAGTAGTAAGTCGGTGGGAGCTAACTATGGCTACACCTTC. Translation gives CASSKSVGANYGYTF.

This clonotype was found many times. Compared with germline, one end of the junction differs, possibly owing to a read error. The rearrangement uses TRBV5-6 and TRBJ2-5, with a weak D call TRBD1 (6 bases). Per the germline V gene, CDR1 is SGHDT and CDR2 is YYEEEE. CDR3 size: 13 residues. In nucleotides, the CDR3 is TGCGCCAGCAGCTTGTCAGGGGAAGAGACCCAGTACTTC. The encoded protein is CASSLSGEETQYF. The complete variable domain, with remaining parts taken from reference TRBV5-6 and TRBJ2-5, reads DAGVTQSPTHLIKTRGQQVTLRCSPKSGHDTVSWYQQALGQGPQFIFQYYEEEERQRGNFPDRFSGHQFPNYSSELNVNALLLGDSALYLCASSLSGEETQYFGPGTRLLVL.

The chain joins TRBV29-1 to TRBJ2-5; D possibly corresponds to TRBD2 (5 bases). The V gene lost 3 bases and the J gene lost 1 base, with 15 bases spanning the gap. The CDR3 consists of 15 residues. Germline CDR1 and CDR2: SQVTM and ANQGSEA. The CDR3 spells CSVESPREFQETQYF. In DNA, the CDR3 is TGCAGCGTTGAGAGCCCGAGGGAATTCCAAGAGACCCAGTACTTC.

The chain carries TRBV12-3 or TRBV12-4 and TRBJ1-1, with no clear D. V shed 6 bases and J shed 4 bases, with 18 bases lying between them. This CDR3 comprises 15 residues. The CDR3 DNA reads as TGTGCCAGCAGCCTCAGTTATGGCGATTTCACTGAAGCTTTCTTT. Residues: CASSLSYGDFTEAFF.

V usage is TRBV7-9 and J usage is TRBJ1-1, with D unresolved. The CDR3 has 13 amino acids. The germline V gene has CDR1 SEHNR and CDR2 FQNEAQ (reference sequence). V was pared by 7 bases and J by 3 bases, with 12 bases between. The CDR3 is CASILSGDTEAFF. The CDR3 coding sequence is TGTGCCAGCATCTTGAGTGGGGACACTGAAGCTTTCTTT.

There are a few counts of this clonotype. This chain links TRBV20-1 with TRBJ2-1; tentatively, D is TRBD1 (5 bases). V gave up 2 bases and J gave up 9 bases, with 11 bases separating them. This CDR3 has 12 residues. Germline values: CDR1 DFQATT, CDR2 SNEGSKA (reference sequence). In nucleotides, the CDR3 is TGCAGTGCTAGACAGGGTAATATTGAGCAGTTCTTC. This sequence encodes CSARQGNIEQFF.

The table lists this clonotype with many counts. The gene calls are TRBV7-2 and TRBJ2-1; D call uncertain. Between the trimmed V and J ends, which lost 5 bases and 0 bases, there was a span of 11 bases. This CDR3 contains 15 residues. The V gene's germline CDR1 is SGHTA and CDR2 FQGNSA. CDR3 nucleotides: TGTGCCAGCAGCCCAACAAGGAGCTCCTACAATGAGCAGTTCTTC. This translates into CASSPTRSSYNEQFF.

The chain has TRBV12-3 or TRBV12-4 and TRBJ2-3, with unresolved D. V shed 3 bases and J shed 2 bases, with 12 bases lying between them. This CDR3 comprises 15 residues. CDR3 bases: TGTGCCAGCAGTTTTATGTTAGCTCTCACAGATACGCAGTATTTT. Amino acids: CASSFMLALTDTQYF.

This clonotype was counted ten times or more. This chain joins TRBV5-1 and TRBJ2-6; D ambiguous. Germline CDR1 reads SGHRS; CDR2 reads YFSETQ. Trimming left V 2 bases short and J 4 bases short, with 13 bases between. The CDR3 runs to 16 residues. DNA for the CDR3: TGCGCCAGCAGCTTCAGGATTTTAGACGGGGCCAACGTCCTGACTTTC. It translates to CASSFRILDGANVLTF.

In its sample, this clonotype was seen once. The V gene is TRBV3-1, the J gene TRBJ2-1; unclear D gene. Germline V lookup: CDR1 LGHDT, CDR2 YNNKEL (reference sequence). V was clipped by 1 base and J by 9 bases, with 19 bases between them. CDR3 length: 16 amino acids. CDR3 in DNA: TGTGCCAGCAGCCAAGGGATGGGCTTAGGGAAGGGTGAGCAGTTCTTC. Translation gives CASSQGMGLGKGEQFF.

The chain combines TRBV7-2 with TRBJ2-7, with D hard to call. CDR3 length equals 15 residues. Trimming stripped 2 bases from V and 0 bases from J, with 11 bases between. The germline V gene has CDR1 SGHTA and CDR2 FQGNSA. The CDR3 here is CASSLSERSSYEQYF. DNA for the CDR3: TGTGCCAGCAGCTTAAGTGAGAGGAGCTCCTACGAGCAGTACTTC.

This clonotype came up a few times. The genes are TRBV24-1 and TRBJ2-1, with 10 positions matching TRBD2. Germline CDR1 is KGHDR and CDR2 is SFDVKD. V shed 7 bases and J 2 bases; nucleotides not matched to a gene: 7. The CDR3 runs to 16 residues. CDR3 region: CATSSSSGSPYNEQFF. CDR3 bases: TGTGCCACCAGCAGTTCTAGCGGGAGCCCCTACAATGAGCAGTTCTTC.

The chain combines TRBV4-3 with TRBJ1-1; D call uncertain. Trimming took off 1 base at V and 3 bases at J, with 3 bases between the two ends. Germline values: CDR1 LGHNA, CDR2 YSLEER. The CDR3 runs 12 residues. The CDR3 region has the DNA TGCGCCAGCAGCCAAGGGGACACTGAAGCTTTCTTT. Residues: CASSQGDTEAFF.

This clonotype turned up a few times. The rearrangement uses TRBV10-3 and TRBJ2-1, with 9 bases that match TRBD1. CDR3 length: 16 amino acids. The ends lost 6 bases at V and 0 bases at J; junction bases unmatched: 6. Germline V lookup: CDR1 ENHRY, CDR2 SYGVKD. The CDR3: CAISGQGNVSYNEQFF. The CDR3, as DNA: TGTGCCATCAGCGGACAGGGGAACGTCTCCTACAATGAGCAGTTCTTC.

The CDR3 sequence: CASQPGLAEETQYF. CDR3 DNA: TGTGCCAGTCAGCCGGGACTAGCGGAAGAGACCCAGTACTTC. The chain carries TRBV6-1 and TRBJ2-5; 11 bases map to TRBD2. Looked up from germline, CDR1 is MNHNS and CDR2 is SASEGT. This CDR3 is built from 14 residues. V gave up 9 bases and J gave up 3 bases; unmatched junction bases: 6.

There are a few counts of this clonotype. V and J are TRBV6-5 and TRBJ2-1, with D tentatively TRBD2 (6 bases). V was trimmed by 2 bases and J by 7 bases, leaving 15 bases between them. This CDR3 is 15 amino acids long. CDR1 and CDR2 from the germline V gene are MNHEY and SVGAGI. CDR3 sequence: CASSYVTRGRNEQFF. As DNA, the CDR3 is TGTGCCAGCAGTTACGTGACTAGGGGTAGGAATGAGCAGTTCTTC.

The J gene is TRBJ1-5, the V gene TRBV6-5; D perhaps matches TRBD1 (5 bases). Trimming left V 2 bases short and J 2 bases short, with 10 bases between. The CDR3 contains 15 residues. In germline, CDR1 is MNHEY, CDR2 SVGAGI. The CDR3 coding sequence is TGTGCCAGCAGTTACGGGGGAGTTGGCAATCAGCCCCAGCATTTT. Its protein product is CASSYGGVGNQPQHF.

Only a few counts were recorded for this clonotype. The CDR3 reads CASSAISGRANEQFF. The CDR3 bases are TGCGCCAGCAGTGCGATTAGCGGGAGGGCCAATGAGCAGTTCTTC. V and J are TRBV10-1 and TRBJ2-1; 11 bases map to TRBD2. From germline, CDR1 is WNHNN and CDR2 SYGVQD (reference sequence). This CDR3 has 15 residues. After removal of 4 bases from V and 6 bases from J, the junction contained 5 bases not matched to a gene.

The J gene is TRBJ2-2, the V gene TRBV12-3 or TRBV12-4, with 8 positions matching TRBD2. The CDR3 sequence is 18 residues long. Losses at the gene ends were 7 bases for V and 8 bases for J; bases not matched to a gene: 21. CDR3 in DNA: TGTGCCAGCACCCTCAAGGTGGCGGGAGGTGTGAGGGCTGGGGAGCTGTTTTTT. Translated: CASTLKVAGGVRAGELFF.